This T cell receptor (beta chain) appears in the sequencing data of a study of blood T cell repertoires in COVID-19. About the research overall: The samples span acute and convalescent COVID-19 from the United States, Italy and Spain. In each case, the material was cDNA or gDNA derived from T cells, B-cell-depleted T cells, or PBMCs.

Original analysis: Nucleated cell counts were estimated from reference gene primer amplification. The method was immunoSEQ multiplex PCR; TCRdb's version includes in-frame clones alone and lacks a portion of them. The V and J calls and clone size were taken over from that table, and D and trimming were inferred from the DNA. Of about 190,000 clones in the sample, 80% to 90% were seen once. Germline-derived CDR1 and CDR2 are LGHDT and YNNKEL (reference sequence). The ends lost 10 bases at V and 5 bases at J; junction bases unmatched: 6. The CDR3 has 13 amino acids. The clonotype originates from an elderly woman with acute or convalescent COVID-19. The gene calls are TRBV3-1 (or the pseudogene TRBV3-2) and TRBJ2-3; TRBD2 aligns across 10 bases. Sequenced material: peripheral blood. CDR3 region: CATGRLAGDTQYF. The CDR3, as DNA: TGTGCCACTGGTCGACTAGCGGGAGATACGCAGTATTTT.